The clone carrying this T cell receptor beta chain is large in the sample. CDR1 is SGHAT, CDR2 FQDESV, per germline (reference sequence). CDR3 size: 14 residues. With 3 bases removed from V and 4 bases from J, the gap between germline ends came to 13 bases. A modified ARM-PCR protocol with three rounds of nested PCR amplified TCRbeta. TCRdb re-called the multiplex PCR reads through MiXCR, storing one row per CDR3 protein. The table lists around 74,000 distinct CDR3 sequences, about two thirds of them singletons. RNA was extracted from bulk tissue without any cell sorting. The data were obtained in a study of tumor and adjacent non-tumor tissue in lung cancer. Study details: On average, productive TCRbeta reads reached about 4 million per sample.

The chain carries TRBV11-1 and TRBJ2-7; the D gene is possibly TRBD2 (6 bases). This TCR derives from a woman aged 65 to 85 with non-small cell lung cancer. Sequenced material: lung tumor tissue. DNA of the CDR3: TGTGCCAGCAGCTTCGAAGCGGGTCGGTACGAGCAGTACTTC. This gives the protein CASSFEAGRYEQYF.